Listed below are T cell receptor beta chains from one sample, sequenced in a study of cytomegalovirus exposure and HLA in healthy donors. The repertoire was sequenced with immunoSEQ multiplex PCR; TCRdb's copy has only in-frame clones and lacks some. The repertoire consists of 90,000 to 110,000 clones, with 73% occurring once and the leading ten covering under 9.5%. Sequencing input: PBMCs. These receptors were taken from a middle-aged man in good health and CMV-seronegative. CDR3s include the opening cysteine and the closing phenylalanine or tryptophan. Each record gives: D gene, V gene, J gene, clone size, CDR3 DNA, CDR3 protein. D genes are given only for firm matches. Only some rows state a clone size, as once, few, many or a class for expanded clones.

>NA|TRBV14|TRBJ1-1|once
TGTGCCAGCAGTAGAATCCCAGGGGACACTGAAGCTTTCTTT
CASSRIPGDTEAFF
>TRBD1|TRBV7-2|TRBJ1-1|few
TGTGCCAGCAGCCCCCGGCAGGGGGCTAACACTGAAGCTTTCTTT
CASSPRQGANTEAFF
>NA|TRBV6-1|TRBJ1-2|once
TGTGCCAGCAGCTTCACTGGTCAGGGATGGTATGGCTACACCTTC
CASSFTGQGWYGYTF
>NA|TRBV4-3|TRBJ1-6|NA
TGCGCCAGCTCATTAAATCGGGGTAATTCACCCCTCCACTTT
CASSLNRGNSPLHF
>TRBD1|TRBV6-5|TRBJ1-1|NA
TGTGCCAGCAGTCCTTCAATGGGACAGGAAGCTTTCTTT
CASSPSMGQEAFF
>TRBD2|TRBV11-2|TRBJ2-1|few
TGTGCCAGCAGCTTAGATCTAGCACTAGCGGGCTTCAATGAGCAGTTCTTC
CASSLDLALAGFNEQFF
>TRBD1|TRBV7-9|TRBJ1-2|NA
TGTGCCAGCAGCGTAGACCAACAGGGGAACTATGGCTACACCTTC
CASSVDQQGNYGYTF
>NA|TRBV5-1|TRBJ2-7|once
TGCGCCAGCAGCCGGCAGGGGTACGAGCAGTACTTC
CASSRQGYEQYF
>NA|TRBV5-8|TRBJ1-2|few
TGTGCCAGCAGCTGGGGCCCAAATGGCTACACCTTC
CASSWGPNGYTF
>NA|TRBV7-2|TRBJ2-1|NA
TGTGCCAGCAGCTCCAGCGGAGGCTCCTACAATGAGCAGTTCTTC
CASSSSGGSYNEQFF
>TRBD1|TRBV7-2|TRBJ2-5|NA
TGTGCCAGCAGCTTACAGGGGGTTCAAGAGACCCAGTACTTC
CASSLQGVQETQYF
>NA|TRBV21-1|TRBJ2-7|NA
TGTGCCAGCAGCAAAGTTAAGGGACAGGGGAGCTACGAGCAGTACTTC
CASSKVKGQGSYEQYF
>NA|TRBV28|TRBJ2-7|NA
TGTGCCATCGAGGATCTCGTCGCACGGAGGCAGTACTTC
CAIEDLVARRQYF
>TRBD1|TRBV2|TRBJ2-7|NA
TGTGCCAGAGGACAGGGCAGTTACTACGAGCAGTACTTC
CARGQGSYYEQYF
>NA|TRBV7-9|TRBJ1-6|NA
TGTGCCAGCAGCTTAGGGGGGAGTCAGGGAGGTAATTCACCCCTCCACTTT
CASSLGGSQGGNSPLHF
>TRBD1|TRBV15|TRBJ1-1|NA
TGTGCCACCAGCAGGGACAGGGCCTCAGAAGCTTTCTTT
CATSRDRASEAFF
>NA|TRBV6-5|TRBJ2-5|NA
TGTGCCAGCAGAACCTCGGAGGGTACAGAGACCCAGTACTTC
CASRTSEGTETQYF
>TRBD2|TRBV4-1|TRBJ2-3|NA
TGCGCCAGCAGCCCCGCCGGACTAGCGGGGGGGACAGATACGCAGTATTTT
CASSPAGLAGGTDTQYF
>TRBD1|TRBV2|TRBJ1-4|NA
TGTGCCAGCAGACTACAGGGGGTGGCTAATGAAAAACTGTTTTTT
CASRLQGVANEKLFF
>NA|TRBV25-1|TRBJ1-5|NA
TGTGCCAGCAGTACAGGGAGCAATCAGCCCCAGCATTTT
CASSTGSNQPQHF
>TRBD1|TRBV5-4|TRBJ2-2|few
TGTGCCAGCAGCTTGTACAGGGGGCGCCGGGGAGCTGTTTTT
CASSLYRGRRGAVF
>TRBD1|TRBV27|TRBJ2-1|NA
TGTGCCAGCAGTATGACAGGGGCCCATGAGCAGTTCTTC
CASSMTGAHEQFF
>NA|TRBV14|TRBJ1-5|NA
TGTGCCAGCAGCCACGGGGGAACCGGTCAGCCCCAGCATTTT
CASSHGGTGQPQHF
>NA|TRBV12-2|TRBJ1-5|once
TGTGCAAGTCGCTTAGCGCTCGGGGGAGAAAAGGGCAATCAGCCCCAGCATTTT
CASRLALGGEKGNQPQHF
>TRBD1|TRBV11-2|TRBJ1-4|once
TGTGCCAGCAGCTTAAACAGGGGACAAGTTACTAATGAAAAACTGTTTTTT
CASSLNRGQVTNEKLFF
>NA|TRBV5-1|TRBJ1-1|few
TGCGCCAGCAGCTTGCCAGGGTTCAACACTGAAGCTTTCTTT
CASSLPGFNTEAFF
>NA|TRBV6-6|TRBJ2-2|NA
TGTGCCAGCAGTTCGTATAGCGGACTTAACACCGGGGAGCTGTTTTTT
CASSSYSGLNTGELFF
>NA|TRBV5-1|TRBJ2-3|NA
TGCGCCAGCAGCTTGGGGCGGGGGCAGGATACGCAGTATTTT
CASSLGRGQDTQYF
>TRBD1|TRBV6-5|TRBJ1-2|few
TGTGCCAGCAGTAAGAGGACAGGAGCCTCCTATGGCTACACCTTC
CASSKRTGASYGYTF
>NA|TRBV7-9|TRBJ1-1|once
TGTGCCAGCAGCTTAACCACAGGGTTCGCTGAAGCTTTCTTT
CASSLTTGFAEAFF
>NA|TRBV5-5|TRBJ1-6|NA
TGTGCCAGCAGCTTGGCCGGCGGCACTCGGACACCCCTCCACTTT
CASSLAGGTRTPLHF
>NA|TRBV6-5|TRBJ2-2|NA
TGTGCCAGCTCTCGGGCCGGGGAGCTGTTTTTT
CASSRAGELFF
>NA|TRBV4-2|TRBJ1-1|NA
TGTGCCAGCAGCCATCTCCCCGACGGAGGGAACACTGAAGCTTTCTTT
CASSHLPDGGNTEAFF
>NA|TRBV29-1|TRBJ2-1|few
TGCAGCGTTTGGATCCGGGAGAATGAGCAGTTCTTC
CSVWIRENEQFF
>NA|TRBV27|TRBJ2-5|NA
TGTGCCAGCAAGGCGGGGTATCAAGAGACCCAGTACTTC
CASKAGYQETQYF
>NA|TRBV5-1|TRBJ2-3|NA
TGCGCCAGCTACGAGTCCTACGGCACAGATACGCAGTATTTT
CASYESYGTDTQYF
>NA|TRBV11-1|TRBJ1-1|NA
TGTGCCAGCAGCGGACGCCAGGACAGCCGGAACACTGAAGCTTTCTTT
CASSGRQDSRNTEAFF
>TRBD1|TRBV6-6|TRBJ1-4|NA
TGTGCCAGCAGTTACAAGCGACAGGGAGATGAAAAACTGTTTTTT
CASSYKRQGDEKLFF
>NA|TRBV7-2|TRBJ1-1|NA
TGTGCCAGCAGCTTTGTGGGACACGTGAACACTGAAGCTTTCTTT
CASSFVGHVNTEAFF
>NA|TRBV7-9|TRBJ1-5|NA
TGTGCCAGCAGCGGCCAGAATCAGCCCCAGCATTTT
CASSGQNQPQHF
>NA|TRBV5-5|TRBJ1-1|NA
TGTGCCAGCGGAGGCAATTTTGACGGAAACACTGAAGCTTTCTTT
CASGGNFDGNTEAFF
>NA|TRBV28|TRBJ1-5|NA
TGTGCCAGCAGCTGGGAGGGGGGTAATCAGCCCCAGCATTTT
CASSWEGGNQPQHF
>TRBD2|TRBV7-9|TRBJ2-7|NA
TGTGCCAGCAGGCCCGGGGGGGCGGGCGAGCAGTACTTC
CASRPGGAGEQYF
>NA|TRBV6-5|TRBJ2-2|NA
TGTGCCAGCAGTCCCCGACAGAACACCGGGGAGCTGTTTTTT
CASSPRQNTGELFF
>NA|TRBV9|TRBJ1-2|NA
TGTGCCTTAAGCAGGAGCCCTGGAGGGAGGGTTTTCGATGGCTACACCTTC
CALSRSPGGRVFDGYTF